Listed here are 19 T cell receptor beta chains from one sample, sequenced in a study of T and B cells in COVID-19 patients. Blood genomic DNA input for TRB amplification was 250-500 ng. BIOMED2 TRB-A/B primer pools were used in multiplex TRB PCR. TCRdb ran MiXCR on the multiplex PCR reads and lists one entry per CDR3 protein. Among just over 5,000 distinct CDR3 sequences listed, nearly 20% were seen once. The source material was blood. The receptors were sampled from a human donor who had recovered from COVID-19.

The genes are TRBV20-1 and TRBJ2-1; 14 bases fit TRBD2. The CDR3 sequence is 16 residues long. Germline V gene lookup returns CDR1 DFQATT and CDR2 SNEGSKA (reference sequence). Unmatched junction bases numbered 4, after V lost 3 bases and J lost 3 bases. The CDR3 region is CSARTSGGENYNEQFF. In DNA form, the CDR3 reads TGCAGTGCTAGGACTAGCGGGGGGGAAAACTACAATGAGCAGTTCTTC.

This clonotype was seen repeatedly, ten times or more. V is TRBV12-3 or TRBV12-4 and J is TRBJ2-1; the D gene is possibly TRBD1 (5 bases). CDR3 length equals 14 residues. The V end lost 6 bases, the J end lost 5 bases, and 14 bases lay between the germline ends. For the CDR3, the DNA is TGTGCCAGCAGCCTTGGGGCCCTAAACAATGAGCAGTTCTTC. It encodes CASSLGALNNEQFF.

The rearrangement uses TRBV19 and TRBJ2-3; 12 positions match TRBD2. The CDR3 sequence is 16 residues long. Trimming at V came to 4 bases and at J to 5 bases, leaving 7 bases not matched to a gene. The germline V gene encodes CDR1 LNHDA and CDR2 SQIVND (reference sequence). For the CDR3, the DNA is TGTGCCAGTAGTAATCTAGCGGGAGGGCCAGGAGATACGCAGTATTTT. Translating gives CASSNLAGGPGDTQYF. Looking up the rest from reference TRBV19 and TRBJ2-3 gives the full variable domain: DGGITQSPKYLFRKEGQNVTLSCEQNLNHDAMYWYRQDPGQGLRLIYYSQIVNDFQKGDIAEGYSVSREKKESFPLTVTSAQKNPTAFYLCASSNLAGGPGDTQYFGPGTRLTVL.

This clonotype is labeled medium-sized. The chain links TRBV27 to TRBJ1-5, with D uncertain. Trimming removed 5 bases from V and 0 bases from J, with 17 bases in between. The CDR3 sequence is 17 residues long. Germline V CDR1 and CDR2: MNHEY, SMNVEV (reference sequence). The CDR3 DNA follows: TGTGCCAGCAGTCGACGAGGGCACGCGATTAGCAATCAGCCCCAGCATTTT. It encodes CASSRRGHAISNQPQHF.

This clonotype was counted only a few times. CDR3 DNA: TGTGCCAGCAGTCGTACGGGACAGGACCACGAGCAGTACTTC. Translating gives CASSRTGQDHEQYF. The rearrangement links TRBV28 to TRBJ2-7, with TRBD1 matching over 8 bases. This CDR3 is built from 14 residues. Germline V gene sequence: CDR1 MDHEN, CDR2 SYDVKM. Trimming removed 5 bases from V and 5 bases from J; junction bases left unmatched: 8.

The chain joins TRBV18 to TRBJ2-1; 10 bases agree with TRBD2. The length of the CDR3 is 17 residues. The germline CDR1 and CDR2 sequences are KGHSH and LQKENI. With 3 bases clipped from V and 9 bases from J, the junction kept 14 bases outside the gene matches. CDR3 sequence: CASSPGVAGGKIREQFF. CDR3 coding DNA: TGTGCCAGCTCACCCGGAGTAGCGGGAGGAAAGATACGTGAGCAGTTCTTC.

The chain carries TRBV20-1 and TRBJ2-2; D is possibly TRBD1 or TRBD2 (6 bases each). Germline assignment: CDR1 DFQATT and CDR2 SNEGSKA (reference sequence). The CDR3 runs to 13 residues. Trimming cost V 1 base and J 6 bases, with 9 bases left between them. This CDR3 is CSARVRGAGELFF. CDR3 DNA sequence: TGCAGTGCTAGAGTAAGGGGGGCCGGGGAGCTGTTTTTT.

There are a few counts of this clonotype. This chain joins TRBV7-2 and TRBJ1-5, with D hard to call. This CDR3 contains 14 residues. In germline, CDR1 is SGHTA, CDR2 FQGNSA. The V gene lost 3 bases and the J gene lost 0 bases, with 6 bases spanning the gap. CDR3 nucleotides: TGTGCCAGCAGCTTCCGGGATAGCAATCAGCCCCAGCATTTT. As protein: CASSFRDSNQPQHF.

This clonotype was counted a few times. The chain is built from TRBV5-8 and TRBJ2-7; 10 bases line up with TRBD2. Looked up from germline, CDR1 is SGHTS and CDR2 is YDEGEE. The trim removed 1 base at V and 3 bases at J, leaving 4 bases unmatched. This CDR3 region has 15 residues. CDR3 coding DNA: TGTGCCAGCAGCTTGTCTAGCGGGAGCTACTACGAGCAGTACTTC. Protein: CASSLSSGSYYEQYF. The variable domain in full, completed from reference TRBV5-8 and TRBJ2-7, reads EAGVTQSPTHLIKTRGQQATLRCSPISGHTSVYWYQQALGLGLQFLLWYDEGEERNRGNFPPRFSGRQFPNYSSELNVNALELEDSALYLCASSLSSGSYYEQYFGPGTRLTVT.

This clonotype was counted ten times or more. This chain connects TRBV12-3 or TRBV12-4 to TRBJ2-5; TRBD1 matches at 8 bases. Trimming took 8 bases from V and 5 from J; bases not matched to a gene: 4. The CDR3 spans 12 residues. The CDR3 here is CASGQGSETQYF. CDR3 bases: TGTGCCAGCGGACAGGGCTCCGAGACCCAGTACTTC.

This clonotype is labeled as medium-sized. V is TRBV29-1 and J is TRBJ1-1, with D uncertain. The V gene lost 4 bases and the J gene lost 1 base, with 4 bases spanning the gap. The CDR3 spans 11 residues. Germline loops: CDR1 SQVTM, CDR2 ANQGSEA. Written as DNA, the CDR3 is TGCAGCGTTGCCCAGAACACTGAAGCTTTCTTT. It translates to CSVAQNTEAFF.

In its sample, this clonotype is medium-sized (0.01 to 0.1%). The genes are TRBV7-9 and TRBJ1-6; 8 bases line up with TRBD1. The CDR3 length is 15 residues. With V trimmed by 2 bases and J by 10 bases, 7 bases remained unmatched. The germline CDR1 and CDR2 sequences are SEHNR and FQNEAQ (reference sequence). The DNA of the CDR3 is TGTGCCAGCAGCTTAACAGGGGGGATAGAGTCACCCCTCCACTTT. It is translated as CASSLTGGIESPLHF.

The chain carries TRBV10-3 and TRBJ1-5; D possibly corresponds to TRBD1 (5 bases). Germline lookup yields CDR1 ENHRY and CDR2 SYGVKD. CDR3 size: 16 residues. Trimming removed 10 bases from V and 6 bases from J, with 25 bases in between. The CDR3 bases are TGTGCCACCCAGGAAGGGCGGTGGGGGTCTGGTCAGCCCCAGCATTTT. This translates into CATQEGRWGSGQPQHF.

This clonotype ranks as medium-sized (0.01 to 0.1%). V and J are TRBV6-1 and TRBJ2-7; TRBD1 matches 11 bases. J gave up 4 bases and V 6 bases, and 5 bases lay outside the gene matches. CDR3 size: 14 residues. Germline-derived CDR1 and CDR2 are MNHNS and SASEGT. The CDR3 nucleotides read TGTGCCAGCAGGGCAGGACAGGGGGCTTACGAGCAGTACTTC. Its translation: CASRAGQGAYEQYF.

This clonotype is labeled as medium-sized. This chain's CDR3 is CAWSDGRGTGANVLTF. In DNA form, the CDR3 reads TGTGCCTGGAGTGACGGGAGAGGAACTGGGGCCAACGTCCTGACTTTC. J is TRBJ2-6 and V is TRBV30, with D possibly being TRBD2 (6 bases). The germline V gene encodes CDR1 GTSNPN and CDR2 SVGIG (reference sequence). The germline V and J ends were trimmed by 1 base and 2 bases, with 12 bases remaining between them. The CDR3 loop spans 16 amino acids.

This clonotype qualifies as medium-sized. The J gene is TRBJ2-7, the V gene TRBV11-3; D is unclear. The V and J ends lost 5 bases and 1 base respectively, with 12 bases between them. This CDR3 has 14 residues. CDR1 and CDR2 from the germline V gene are SGHNT and YENEEA. The CDR3 loop reads CASSPSAGSYEQYF. Here the CDR3 DNA reads TGTGCCAGCAGCCCCTCAGCAGGTTCCTACGAGCAGTACTTC.

A word on this clonotype: One end of the junction fails to match germline, which may point to a read error. This rearrangement joins TRBV29-1 to TRBJ2-7, with TRBD2 identical over 13 bases. There are 16 residues in the CDR3. Per the germline V gene, CDR1 is SQVTM and CDR2 is ANQGSEA. This chain's CDR3 is CSVEETSGRFVYEQYF. In DNA form, the CDR3 reads TGCAGCGTCGAAGAGACTAGCGGGAGGTTTGTGTACGAGCAGTACTTC.

This clonotype was seen at least ten times. V and J are TRBV5-1 and TRBJ1-2; tentative D call: TRBD1 (6 bases). The CDR3 has 19 residues. The V end was cut by 0 bases, the J end by 7 bases, with 28 bases between. The germline CDR1 and CDR2 sequences are SGHRS and YFSETQ. This CDR3 is CASSLEGYRVRFFRSGYTF. The CDR3 DNA sequence: TGCGCCAGCAGCTTGGAAGGGTACAGGGTGCGATTCTTCCGCTCTGGCTACACCTTC.

In this sample, this clonotype is medium-sized. V usage is TRBV6-2 or TRBV6-3 and J usage is TRBJ2-5; D is uncertain. The CDR3 spans 14 residues. The ends were cut back, 4 bases at V and 5 bases at J, with 14 bases in the middle. The germline CDR1 and CDR2 sequences are MNHEY and SVGEGT. The CDR3 region has the DNA TGTGCCAGCAGTTCCGTCCTCACCGGGGAGACCCAGTACTTC. It is translated as CASSSVLTGETQYF.